This T cell receptor (beta chain) was observed in a study of T cells after yellow fever vaccination. Looking at the study overall: Preparation of the low-cell-number fractions used SMART-Seq v4 Ultra Low Input. Study observations and caveats: Faster peaking, at day 5 versus 15, marked a secondary response that was weaker.

This clonotype was detected only a few times. Its antigen is unidentified. 5'RACE template switching generated TCR cDNA, adding a universal primer site and UMIs. One entry per CDR3 protein results from TCRdb running MiXCR on the 5' RACE reads. The data contain about 340,000 distinct CDR3 sequences, around 13% of them singletons. The CDR3 consists of 15 residues. J gave up 4 bases and V 0 bases, and 5 bases lay outside the gene matches. Germline values: CDR1 SGHRS, CDR2 YFSETQ. The clonotype comes from a man aged 18 to 29 who received the YFV17D yellow fever vaccine. This sample comprised CD4+ T cells sorted from PBMCs, obtained 15 days after the yellow fever booster vaccination. The chain is built from TRBV5-1 and TRBJ1-2, with 8 bases that match TRBD1. CDR3 coding DNA: TGCGCCAGCAGCTTGGTTGGGACAGGCGCCTATGGCTACACCTTC. This encodes CASSLVGTGAYGYTF.